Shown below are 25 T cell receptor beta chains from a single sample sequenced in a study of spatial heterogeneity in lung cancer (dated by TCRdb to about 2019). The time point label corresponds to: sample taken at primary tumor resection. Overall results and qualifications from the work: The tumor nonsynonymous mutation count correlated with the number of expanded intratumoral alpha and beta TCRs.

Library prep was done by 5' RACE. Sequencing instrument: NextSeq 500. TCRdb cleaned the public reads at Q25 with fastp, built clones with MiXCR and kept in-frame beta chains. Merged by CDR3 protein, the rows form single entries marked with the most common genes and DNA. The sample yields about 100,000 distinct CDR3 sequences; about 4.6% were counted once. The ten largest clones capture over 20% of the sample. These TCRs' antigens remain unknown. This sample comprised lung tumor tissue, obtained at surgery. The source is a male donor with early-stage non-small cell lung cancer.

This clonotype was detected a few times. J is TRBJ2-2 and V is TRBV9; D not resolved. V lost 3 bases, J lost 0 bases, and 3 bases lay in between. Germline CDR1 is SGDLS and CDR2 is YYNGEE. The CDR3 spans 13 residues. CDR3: CASSGSNTGELFF. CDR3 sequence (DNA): TGTGCCAGCAGCGGGTCGAACACCGGGGAGCTGTTTTTT.

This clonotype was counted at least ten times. CDR3 amino acids: CASNLAGGSYNEQFF. Written as DNA, the CDR3 is TGTGCCAGCAACCTAGCGGGAGGCTCCTACAATGAGCAGTTCTTC. This chain links TRBV3-1 with TRBJ2-1, with 11 bases fitting TRBD2. The CDR3 spans 15 residues. Germline loops: CDR1 LGHDT, CDR2 YNNKEL (reference sequence). The V and J ends lost 7 bases and 0 bases, in that order; junction bases with no gene match: 2.

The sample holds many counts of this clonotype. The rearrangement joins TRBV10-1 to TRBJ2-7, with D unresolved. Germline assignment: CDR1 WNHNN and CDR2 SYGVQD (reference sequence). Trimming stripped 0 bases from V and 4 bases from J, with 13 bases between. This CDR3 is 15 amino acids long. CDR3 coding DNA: TGCGCCAGCAGTGAGTCGGCAGAGACCTCGTACGAGCAGTACTTC. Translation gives CASSESAETSYEQYF.

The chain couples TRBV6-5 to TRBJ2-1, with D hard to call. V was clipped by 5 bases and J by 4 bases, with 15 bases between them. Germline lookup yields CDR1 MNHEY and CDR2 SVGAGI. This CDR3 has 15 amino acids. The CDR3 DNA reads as TGTGCCAGCAGTAAACAGCCTCCTAATTACAATGAGCAGTTCTTC. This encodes CASSKQPPNYNEQFF.

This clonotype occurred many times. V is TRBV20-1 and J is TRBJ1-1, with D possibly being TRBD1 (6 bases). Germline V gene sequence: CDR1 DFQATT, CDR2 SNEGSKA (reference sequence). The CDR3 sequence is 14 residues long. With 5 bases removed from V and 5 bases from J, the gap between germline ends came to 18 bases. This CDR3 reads CSAEGHQGWTEAFF. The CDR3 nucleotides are TGCAGTGCTGAGGGACACCAGGGCTGGACTGAAGCTTTCTTT.

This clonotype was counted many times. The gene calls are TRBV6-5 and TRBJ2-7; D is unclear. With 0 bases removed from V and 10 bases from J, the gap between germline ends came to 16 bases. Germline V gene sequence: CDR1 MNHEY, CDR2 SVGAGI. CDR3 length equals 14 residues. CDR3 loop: CASSYSTDGRSQYF. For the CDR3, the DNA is TGTGCCAGCAGTTACTCGACGGACGGTAGAAGTCAGTACTTC.

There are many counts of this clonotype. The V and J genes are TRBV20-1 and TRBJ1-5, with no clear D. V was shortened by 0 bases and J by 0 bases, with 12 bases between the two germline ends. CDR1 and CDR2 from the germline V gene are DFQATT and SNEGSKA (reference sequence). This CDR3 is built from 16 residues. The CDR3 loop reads CSARDFGQNSNQPQHF. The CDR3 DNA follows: TGCAGTGCTAGAGATTTCGGGCAGAATAGCAATCAGCCCCAGCATTTT.

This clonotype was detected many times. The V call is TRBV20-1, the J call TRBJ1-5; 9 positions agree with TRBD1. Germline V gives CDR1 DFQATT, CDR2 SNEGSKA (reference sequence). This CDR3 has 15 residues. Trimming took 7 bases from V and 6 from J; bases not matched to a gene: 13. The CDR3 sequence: CSVKSWDRVGQPQHF. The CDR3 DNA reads TGCAGTGTCAAAAGCTGGGACAGGGTTGGTCAGCCCCAGCATTTT.

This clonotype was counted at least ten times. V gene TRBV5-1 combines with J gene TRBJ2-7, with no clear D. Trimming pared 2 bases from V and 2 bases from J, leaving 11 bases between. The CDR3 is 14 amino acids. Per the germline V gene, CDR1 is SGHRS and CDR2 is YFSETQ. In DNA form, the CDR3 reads TGCGCCAGCAGCTTCCGTGACGGTACCTACGAGCAGTACTTC. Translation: CASSFRDGTYEQYF.

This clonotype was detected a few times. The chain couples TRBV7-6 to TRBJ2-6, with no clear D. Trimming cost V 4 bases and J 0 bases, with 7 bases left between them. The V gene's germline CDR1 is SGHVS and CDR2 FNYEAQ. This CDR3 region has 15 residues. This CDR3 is CASSSDPSGANVLTF. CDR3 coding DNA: TGTGCCAGCAGCTCCGACCCCTCTGGGGCCAACGTCCTGACTTTC.

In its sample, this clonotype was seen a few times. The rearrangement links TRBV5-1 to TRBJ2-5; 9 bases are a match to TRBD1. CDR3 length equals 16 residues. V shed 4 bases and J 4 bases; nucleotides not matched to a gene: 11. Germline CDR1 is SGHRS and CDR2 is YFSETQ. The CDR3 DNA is TGCGCCAGCAGCCTAGCCACAGGGGGCGCGGGAGAGACCCAGTACTTC. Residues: CASSLATGGAGETQYF.

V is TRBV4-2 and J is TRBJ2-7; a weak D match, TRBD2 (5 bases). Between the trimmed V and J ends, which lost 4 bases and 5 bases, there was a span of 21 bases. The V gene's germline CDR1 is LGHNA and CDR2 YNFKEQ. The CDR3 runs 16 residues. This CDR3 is CASSRRTGDNTDEQYF. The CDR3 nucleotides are TGTGCCAGCAGCCGTCGGACTGGAGACAACACGGACGAGCAGTACTTC.

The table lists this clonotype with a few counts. The CDR3 DNA sequence: TGTGCCAGCTCCCTTAGGGAGTACACTGAAGCTTTCTTT. This encodes CASSLREYTEAFF. The V call is TRBV2, the J call TRBJ1-1; no clear D. CDR1 SNHLY and CDR2 FYNNEI come from the germline V gene. The CDR3 has 13 residues. The germline V and J ends were trimmed by 8 bases and 3 bases, with 13 bases remaining between them.

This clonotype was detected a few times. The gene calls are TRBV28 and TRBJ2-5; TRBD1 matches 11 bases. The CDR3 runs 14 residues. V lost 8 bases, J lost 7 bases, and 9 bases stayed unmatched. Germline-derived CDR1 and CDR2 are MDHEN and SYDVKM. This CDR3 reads CASGTGQGAWTQYF. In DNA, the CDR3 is TGTGCCAGCGGGACCGGACAGGGGGCTTGGACCCAGTACTTC.

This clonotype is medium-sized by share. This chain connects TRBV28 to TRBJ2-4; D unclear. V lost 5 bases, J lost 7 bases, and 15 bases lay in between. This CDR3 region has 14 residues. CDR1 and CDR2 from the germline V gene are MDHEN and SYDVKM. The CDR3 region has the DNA TGTGCCAGCAGTCGCGCCGGGCCACGCAACATTCAGTACTTC. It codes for CASSRAGPRNIQYF. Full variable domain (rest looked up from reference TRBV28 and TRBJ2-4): DVKVTQSSRYLVKRTGEKVFLECVQDMDHENMFWYRQDPGLGLRLIYFSYDVKMKEKGDIPEGYSVSREKKERFSLILESASTNQTSMYLCASSRAGPRNIQYFGAGTRLSVL.

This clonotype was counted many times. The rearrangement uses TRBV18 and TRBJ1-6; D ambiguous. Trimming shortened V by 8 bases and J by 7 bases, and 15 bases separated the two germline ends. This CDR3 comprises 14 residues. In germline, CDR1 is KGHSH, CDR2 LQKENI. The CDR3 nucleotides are TGTGCCAGCACATCCGGGCCGAGAAATTCACCCCTCCACTTT. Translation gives CASTSGPRNSPLHF. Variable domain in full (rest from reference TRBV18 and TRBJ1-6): NAGVMQNPRHLVRRRGQEARLRCSPMKGHSHVYWYRQLPEEGLKFMVYLQKENIIDESGMPKERFSAEFPKEGPSILRIQQVVRGDSAAYFCASTSGPRNSPLHFGNGTRLTVT.

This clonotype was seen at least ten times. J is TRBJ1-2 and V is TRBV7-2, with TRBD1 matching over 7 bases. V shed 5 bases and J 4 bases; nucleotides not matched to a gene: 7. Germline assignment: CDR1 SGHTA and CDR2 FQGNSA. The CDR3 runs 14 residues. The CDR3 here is CASSPKTGSYGYTF. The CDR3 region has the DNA TGTGCCAGCAGCCCGAAGACAGGGTCCTATGGCTACACCTTC.

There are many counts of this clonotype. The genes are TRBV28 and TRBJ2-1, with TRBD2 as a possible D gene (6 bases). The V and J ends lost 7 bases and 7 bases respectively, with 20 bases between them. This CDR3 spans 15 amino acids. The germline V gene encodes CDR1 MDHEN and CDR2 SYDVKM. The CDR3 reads CASNIMEGHRNEQFF. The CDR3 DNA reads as TGTGCCAGCAACATCATGGAGGGCCATCGGAATGAGCAGTTCTTC.

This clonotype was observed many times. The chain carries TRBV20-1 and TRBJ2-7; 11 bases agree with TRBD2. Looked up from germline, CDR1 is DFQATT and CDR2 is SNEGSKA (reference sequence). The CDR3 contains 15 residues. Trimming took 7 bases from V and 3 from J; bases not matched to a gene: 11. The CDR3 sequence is CSGCLAGGSCYEQYF. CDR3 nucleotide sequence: TGCAGTGGTTGCCTAGCGGGAGGATCCTGCTACGAGCAGTACTTC.

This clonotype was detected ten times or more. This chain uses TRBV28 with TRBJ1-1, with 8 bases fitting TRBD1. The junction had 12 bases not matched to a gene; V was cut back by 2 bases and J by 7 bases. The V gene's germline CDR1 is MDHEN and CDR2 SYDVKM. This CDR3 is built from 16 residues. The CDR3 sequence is CASSLRARGRPFEAFF. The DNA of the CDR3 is TGTGCCAGCAGTTTAAGGGCCAGGGGGCGACCCTTTGAAGCTTTCTTT.

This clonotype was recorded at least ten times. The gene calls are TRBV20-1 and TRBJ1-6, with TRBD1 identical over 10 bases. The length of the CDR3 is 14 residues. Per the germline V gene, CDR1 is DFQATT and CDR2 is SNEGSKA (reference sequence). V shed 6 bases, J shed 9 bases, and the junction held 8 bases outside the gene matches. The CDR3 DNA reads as TGCAGTGCGAGAAGACAGGGGGCGATTTCACCCCTCCACTTT. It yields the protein CSARRQGAISPLHF.

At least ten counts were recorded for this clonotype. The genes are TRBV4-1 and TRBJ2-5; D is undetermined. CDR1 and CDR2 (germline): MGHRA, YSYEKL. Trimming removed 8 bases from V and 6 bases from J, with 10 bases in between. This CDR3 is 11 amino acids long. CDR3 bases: TGCGCCAGCGGACCCTATCAGACCCAGTACTTC. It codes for CASGPYQTQYF.

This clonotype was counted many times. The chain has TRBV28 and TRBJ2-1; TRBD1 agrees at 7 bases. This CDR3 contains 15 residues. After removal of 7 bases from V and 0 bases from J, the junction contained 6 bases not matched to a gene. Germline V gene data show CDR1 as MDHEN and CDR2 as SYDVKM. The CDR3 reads CASIVHRGSYNEQFF. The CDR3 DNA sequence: TGTGCCAGCATCGTTCACAGGGGCTCCTACAATGAGCAGTTCTTC.

CDR3 DNA: TGTGCCAGCAGTTTGGTGAGCGGAAACACCATATATTTT. Its protein product is CASSLVSGNTIYF. This chain uses TRBV28 with TRBJ1-3; D remains ambiguous. The CDR3 has 13 residues. CDR1 is MDHEN, CDR2 SYDVKM, per germline. Deletions cut 3 bases from V and 4 bases from J, with 7 bases between.

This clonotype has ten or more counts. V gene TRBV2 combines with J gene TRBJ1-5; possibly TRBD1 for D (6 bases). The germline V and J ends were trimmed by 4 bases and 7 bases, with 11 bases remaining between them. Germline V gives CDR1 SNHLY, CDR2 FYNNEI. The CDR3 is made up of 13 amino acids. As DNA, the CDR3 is TGTGCCAGCAGTGCGACAGGAGTACAGCCCCAGCATTTT. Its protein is CASSATGVQPQHF.